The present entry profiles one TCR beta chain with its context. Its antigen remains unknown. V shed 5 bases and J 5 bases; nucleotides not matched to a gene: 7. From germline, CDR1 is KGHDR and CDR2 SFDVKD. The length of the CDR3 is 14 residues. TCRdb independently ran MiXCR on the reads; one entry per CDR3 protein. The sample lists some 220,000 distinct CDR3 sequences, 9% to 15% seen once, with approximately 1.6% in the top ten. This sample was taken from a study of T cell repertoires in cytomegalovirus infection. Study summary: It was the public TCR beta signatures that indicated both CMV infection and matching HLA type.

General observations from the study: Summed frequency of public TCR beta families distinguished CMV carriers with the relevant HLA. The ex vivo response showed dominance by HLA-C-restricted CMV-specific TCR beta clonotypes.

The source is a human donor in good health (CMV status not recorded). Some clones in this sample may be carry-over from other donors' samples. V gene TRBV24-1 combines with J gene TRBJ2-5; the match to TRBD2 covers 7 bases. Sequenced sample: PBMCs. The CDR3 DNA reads TGTGCCACCAGTGCCTCGGGGGGAGGGGAGACCCAGTACTTC. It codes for CATSASGGGETQYF.